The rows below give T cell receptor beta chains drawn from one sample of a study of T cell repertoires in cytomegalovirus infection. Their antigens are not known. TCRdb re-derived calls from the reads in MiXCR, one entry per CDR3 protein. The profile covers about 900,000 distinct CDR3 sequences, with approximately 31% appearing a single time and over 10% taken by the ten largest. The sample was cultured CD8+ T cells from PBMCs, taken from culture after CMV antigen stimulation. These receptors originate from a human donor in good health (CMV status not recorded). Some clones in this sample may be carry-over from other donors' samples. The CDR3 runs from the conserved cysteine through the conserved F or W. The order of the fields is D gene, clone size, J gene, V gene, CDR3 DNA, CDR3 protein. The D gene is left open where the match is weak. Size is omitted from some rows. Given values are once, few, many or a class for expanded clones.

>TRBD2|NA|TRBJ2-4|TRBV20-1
TGCAGTGCTAGAGATACACTAGCGGAAAACATTCAGTACTTC
CSARDTLAENIQYF
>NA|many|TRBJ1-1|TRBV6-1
TGTGCCACTTCGAAGGGAACTGAAGCTTTCTTT
CATSKGTEAFF
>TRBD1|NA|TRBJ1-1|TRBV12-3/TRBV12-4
TGTGCCAGCAGACCACCCTACAGGGGCAGGACGGACACTGAAGCTTTCTTT
CASRPPYRGRTDTEAFF
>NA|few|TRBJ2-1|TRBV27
TGTGCCAGCAGTTCCCCTGCTGATGAGCAGTTCTTC
CASSSPADEQFF
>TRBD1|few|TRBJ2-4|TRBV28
TGTGCCAGCAGTTTTTACCGGGACAGCCAAAACATTCAGTACTTC
CASSFYRDSQNIQYF
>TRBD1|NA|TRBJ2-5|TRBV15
TGTGCCACCAGCAGATCGGGACAGGAGTCATTCGGAGAGACCCAGTACTTC
CATSRSGQESFGETQYF
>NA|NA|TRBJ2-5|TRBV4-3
TGCGCCAGCAGCCAAGATTCACGGGGTTGGGAGACCCAGTACTTC
CASSQDSRGWETQYF
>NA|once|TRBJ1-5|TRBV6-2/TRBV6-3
TGTGCCAGCAGCTCCGGGACATGGGGCTGGGGTCAGCCCCAGCATTTT
CASSSGTWGWGQPQHF
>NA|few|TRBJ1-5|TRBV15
TGTGCCACCAGCAGGCCTGGGGAGCCGGGTCAGCCCCAGCATTTT
CATSRPGEPGQPQHF
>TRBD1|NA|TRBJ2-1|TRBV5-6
TGTGCCAGCAGCTTGGAACAGGGGGTCTTCACCTACAATGAGCAGTTCTTC
CASSLEQGVFTYNEQFF
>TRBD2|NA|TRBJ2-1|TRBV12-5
TGTGCTAGTGTTCTTCCGGGACTAGCGCCCAATGAGCAGTTCTTC
CASVLPGLAPNEQFF
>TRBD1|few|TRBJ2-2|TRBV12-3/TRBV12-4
TGTGCCAGCAGCCGACAGGGGGACACCGGGGAGCTGTTTTTT
CASSRQGDTGELFF
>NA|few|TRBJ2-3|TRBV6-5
TGTGCCAGCAGTTACTCAAGGGGTTATACGCAGTATTTT
CASSYSRGYTQYF
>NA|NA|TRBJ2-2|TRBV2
TGTGCCAGCAGTGCCGGGACGGGGATTTATGAGGGGGCGAACACCGGGGAGCTGTTTTTT
CASSAGTGIYEGANTGELFF
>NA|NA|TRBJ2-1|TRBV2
TGTGCCAGCAGTGAAGCGCTTTCCTACAATGAGCAGTTCTTC
CASSEALSYNEQFF
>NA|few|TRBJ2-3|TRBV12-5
TGTGCTAGTGGTTTTACCTTAGCAGATAAAAGCCCAGATACGCAGTATTTT
CASGFTLADKSPDTQYF
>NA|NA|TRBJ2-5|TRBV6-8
TGTGCCAGTAGTGGCGTTGAGGAGACCCAGTACTTC
CASSGVEETQYF
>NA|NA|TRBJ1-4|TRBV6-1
TGTGCCAGCAGTGAAGTACAGATGGGGGAAAAACTGTTTTTT
CASSEVQMGEKLFF
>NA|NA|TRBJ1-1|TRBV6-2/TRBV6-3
TGTGCCAGCATGCCCTATTTCTTAACTGAAGCTTTCTTT
CASMPYFLTEAFF
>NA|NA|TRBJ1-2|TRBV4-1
TGCGCCAGCAGCCAAGATCTGGGGGACTATGGCTACACCTTC
CASSQDLGDYGYTF
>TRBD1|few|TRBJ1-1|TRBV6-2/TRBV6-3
TGTGCCCGCACCTCGGGACAGGTTGTCGCTGAAGCTTTCTTT
CARTSGQVVAEAFF
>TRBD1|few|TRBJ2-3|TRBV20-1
TGCAGTGCTAGAGGCCCAGACAGGGGTGCCACAGATACGCAGTATTTT
CSARGPDRGATDTQYF
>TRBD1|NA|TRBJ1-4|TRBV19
TGTGCCAGTACCTTAAACAGGGGGCCAGCGACTAATGAAAAACTGTTTTTT
CASTLNRGPATNEKLFF
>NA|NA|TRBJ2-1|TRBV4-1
TGCGCCAGCAGCCAAGGGAACTGGAAGAGCTCCTACAATGAGCAGTTCTTC
CASSQGNWKSSYNEQFF
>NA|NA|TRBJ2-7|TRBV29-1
TGCAGCGCCGAGCAGGAGAAGCCTCTCGAGCAGTACTTC
CSAEQEKPLEQYF
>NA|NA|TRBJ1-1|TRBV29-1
TGCAGCGTTGAAGAGGCCCCCGCGGCTTTCTTT
CSVEEAPAAFF
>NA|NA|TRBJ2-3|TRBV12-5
TGTGTTAGTGGCCGGGACCGAGCCACAGATACGCAGTATTTT
CVSGRDRATDTQYF
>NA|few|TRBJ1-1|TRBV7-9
TGTGCCAGCAGCTTAGTCGACAGGCCGAACACTGAAGCTTTCTTT
CASSLVDRPNTEAFF
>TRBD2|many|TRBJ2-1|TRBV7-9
TGTGCCAGCAGCTTGGGAGCGGGAGAGCAGTTCTTC
CASSLGAGEQFF
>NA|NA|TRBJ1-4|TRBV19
TGTGCCAGTAGTATAGAAGGGAGGACTAATGAAAAACTGTTTTTT
CASSIEGRTNEKLFF
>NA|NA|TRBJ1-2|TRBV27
TGTGCCAGCAGTCCCGTGGGGGGGGGCAACTATGGCTACACCTTC
CASSPVGGGNYGYTF
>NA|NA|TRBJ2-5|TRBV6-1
TGTGCCAGCAGTGAAGGCCAGGGGTACGGAGAGACCCAGTACTTC
CASSEGQGYGETQYF
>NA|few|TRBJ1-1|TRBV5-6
TGTGCCAGCAGCTTGGGAGGGCGCAGTTATAACACTGAAGCTTTCTTT
CASSLGGRSYNTEAFF
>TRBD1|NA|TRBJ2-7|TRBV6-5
TGTGCCACCGCTCAGGGGGTATACACCTACGAGCAGTACTTC
CATAQGVYTYEQYF
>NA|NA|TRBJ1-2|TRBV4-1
TGCGCCAGCAGCCACGGTGCGAGCTATGGCTACACCTTC
CASSHGASYGYTF
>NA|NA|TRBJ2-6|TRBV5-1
TGCGCCAGCCTCCCTGGGGTGGGATCTGGGGCCAACGTCCTGACTTTC
CASLPGVGSGANVLTF
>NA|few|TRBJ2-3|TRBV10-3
TGTGCCATCAGTGAGCGTGGGTATACAGATACGCAGTATTTT
CAISERGYTDTQYF
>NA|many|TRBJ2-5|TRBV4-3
TGCGCCAGCAGCCGAGGTCATGGGGGCGGGCGAGAGACCCAGTACTTC
CASSRGHGGGRETQYF
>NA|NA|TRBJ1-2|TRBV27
TGTGCCAGCAGTTTAGTGGGGGGGCGGGTCTATGGCTACACCTTC
CASSLVGGRVYGYTF